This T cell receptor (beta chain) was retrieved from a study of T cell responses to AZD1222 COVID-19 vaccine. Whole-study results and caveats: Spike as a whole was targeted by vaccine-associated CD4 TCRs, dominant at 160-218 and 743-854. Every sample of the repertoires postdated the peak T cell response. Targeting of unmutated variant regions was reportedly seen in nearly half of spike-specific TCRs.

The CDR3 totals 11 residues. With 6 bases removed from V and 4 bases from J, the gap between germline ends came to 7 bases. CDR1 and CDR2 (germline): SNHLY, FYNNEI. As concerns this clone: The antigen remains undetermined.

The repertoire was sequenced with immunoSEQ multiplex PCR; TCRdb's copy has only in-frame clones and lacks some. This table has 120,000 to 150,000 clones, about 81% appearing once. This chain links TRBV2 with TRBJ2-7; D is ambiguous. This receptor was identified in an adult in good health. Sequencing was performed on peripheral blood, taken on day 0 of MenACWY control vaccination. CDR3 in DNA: TGTGCCAGCAGCGGCTTATACGAGCAGTACTTC. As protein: CASSGLYEQYF.